These 25 T cell receptor beta chains came from one sample sequenced in a study of Tregs in tolerant kidney transplant recipients. Related graft donors supplied nonmyeloablative bone marrow transplants, and mixed chimerism was transient. The assay was immunoSEQ multiplex PCR, and TCRdb's table has in-frame clones only and misses some. This sample has more than 90,000 clones, with approximately 93% found just once. Sequences were derived from CD4+ T cells from blood (PBMCs), sampled 12 months after the transplant. All receptors derive from a human patient who received a combined kidney and bone marrow transplant. Certain T cells may be donor cells from the graft.

This chain uses TRBV7-3 with TRBJ1-2; unclear D gene. The CDR3 spans 18 residues. From germline, CDR1 is SGHTA and CDR2 FQGTGA. Trimming took 0 bases from V and 8 from J, leaving 25 bases between them. The CDR3: CASSLTSFVGSAEQGYTF. CDR3 DNA: TGTGCCAGCAGCTTAACGTCATTTGTTGGTTCCGCGGAGCAGGGCTACACCTTC.

The chain couples TRBV10-3 to TRBJ2-7, with 7 bases fitting TRBD1. Germline V gene data show CDR1 as ENHRY and CDR2 as SYGVKD. The trim removed 4 bases at V and 2 bases at J, leaving 11 bases unmatched. The CDR3 has 16 residues. The CDR3 is CAISVRQGEFPYEQYF. In DNA, the CDR3 is TGTGCCATCAGTGTAAGACAGGGAGAATTCCCCTACGAGCAGTACTTC.

The chain couples TRBV12-5 to TRBJ1-2; D is perhaps TRBD1 (6 bases). The germline V gene encodes CDR1 LGHNT and CDR2 FRNRAP. The CDR3 runs to 16 residues. V lost 2 bases, J lost 4 bases, and 17 bases lay in between. CDR3 in amino acids: CASGLSTPTGTYGYTF. The CDR3 DNA reads TGTGCTAGTGGTTTGTCAACACCAACAGGGACCTATGGCTACACCTTC. Drawing the rest from reference TRBV12-5 and TRBJ1-2, the complete variable domain is DARVTQTPRHKVTEMGQEVTMRCQPILGHNTVFWYRQTMMQGLELLAYFRNRAPLDDSGMPKDRFSAEMPDATLATLKIQPSEPRDSAVYFCASGLSTPTGTYGYTFGSGTRLTVV.

The chain couples TRBV6-4 to TRBJ2-2, with 8 bases identical to TRBD1. CDR1 is MRHNA, CDR2 SNTAGT, per germline. V gave up 7 bases and J gave up 5 bases; unmatched junction bases: 9. The CDR3 has 15 residues. CDR3 coding DNA: TGTGCCAGCACCCCAGACAGGGGAGGAACCGGGGAGCTGTTTTTT. It codes for CASTPDRGGTGELFF.

This clone was observed once. The chain recombines TRBV15 with TRBJ1-1; no firm D call. CDR1 LNHNV and CDR2 YYDKDF come from the germline V gene (reference sequence). CDR3 length: 18 residues. The V gene lost 3 bases and the J gene lost 6 bases, with 26 bases spanning the gap. CDR3 region: CATSRRGGGRVGSAEAFF. The CDR3 bases are TGTGCCACCAGCAGGCGCGGCGGCGGCCGGGTAGGAAGCGCTGAAGCTTTCTTT.

The gene calls are TRBV19 and TRBJ1-2; weak D call: TRBD1 (6 bases). The germline V gene encodes CDR1 LNHDA and CDR2 SQIVND (reference sequence). This CDR3 comprises 15 residues. V lost 6 bases, J lost 4 bases, and 18 bases lay in between. CDR3 nucleotide sequence: TGTGCCAGTAGCACCGGGGGGGGGCCGATCTATGGCTACACCTTC. This translates into CASSTGGGPIYGYTF.

This clone occurred a few times. The chain recombines TRBV6-4 with TRBJ2-2; no definite D call. Germline CDR1 MRHNA, CDR2 SNTAGT. The length of the CDR3 is 14 residues. The germline V and J ends were trimmed by 4 bases and 1 base, with 7 bases remaining between them. CDR3 protein: CASSVFQNTGELFF. Here the CDR3 DNA reads TGTGCCAGCAGTGTTTTCCAGAACACCGGGGAGCTGTTTTTT.

The V gene is TRBV28, the J gene TRBJ2-1; 8 bases agree with TRBD1. With V trimmed by 5 bases and J by 0 bases, 6 bases remained unmatched. Germline V gene sequence: CDR1 MDHEN, CDR2 SYDVKM. The CDR3 runs 16 residues. CDR3 amino acids: CASSPSRGRSYNEQFF. In DNA, the CDR3 is TGTGCCAGCAGTCCCTCCAGGGGGCGCTCCTACAATGAGCAGTTCTTC.

The CDR3 loop reads CASSRGLHAESYEQYF. For the CDR3, the DNA is TGTGCCAGCAGCCGGGGACTCCATGCTGAGTCCTACGAGCAGTACTTC. The chain recombines TRBV7-2 with TRBJ2-7; D perhaps matches TRBD2 (6 bases). Germline V gene sequence: CDR1 SGHTA, CDR2 FQGNSA. The CDR3 has 16 amino acids. V was cut by 5 bases and J by 1 base, with 18 bases left in between.

V is TRBV19 and J is TRBJ2-5, with 10 bases aligning to TRBD1. J was trimmed by 4 bases and V by 6 bases; bases with no gene match: 11. The CDR3 has 16 amino acids. CDR1 and CDR2 (germline): LNHDA, SQIVND (reference sequence). This chain's CDR3 is CASRSKDRGAGETQYF. Here the CDR3 DNA reads TGTGCCAGTAGATCCAAGGACAGGGGGGCTGGAGAGACCCAGTACTTC. The full variable domain, with the rest looked up from reference TRBV19 and TRBJ2-5, is DGGITQSPKYLFRKEGQNVTLSCEQNLNHDAMYWYRQDPGQGLRLIYYSQIVNDFQKGDIAEGYSVSREKKESFPLTVTSAQKNPTAFYLCASRSKDRGAGETQYFGPGTRLLVL.

The chain has TRBV7-2 and TRBJ2-2, with 11 bases fitting TRBD2. The V segment lost 6 bases and the J segment 5 bases; nucleotides outside the gene matches: 8. The germline gives CDR1 SGHTA, CDR2 FQGNSA. The CDR3 contains 16 residues. The CDR3 region is CASRTSGGTGTGELFF. CDR3 sequence (DNA): TGTGCCAGCAGAACTAGCGGGGGTACGGGGACCGGGGAGCTGTTTTTT.

V gene TRBV18 combines with J gene TRBJ2-7; a weak D match, TRBD1 (6 bases). This CDR3 spans 15 amino acids. The V gene lost 3 bases and the J gene lost 0 bases, with 12 bases spanning the gap. Germline assignment: CDR1 KGHSH and CDR2 LQKENI. CDR3: CASSPGTRHSYEQYF. The CDR3, as DNA: TGTGCCAGCTCACCTGGGACACGTCACTCCTACGAGCAGTACTTC.

V and J are TRBV11-2 and TRBJ2-3; 9 bases map to TRBD2. CDR1 is SGHAT, CDR2 FQNNGV, per germline. The V segment lost 4 bases and the J segment 2 bases; nucleotides outside the gene matches: 7. The CDR3 loop spans 16 amino acids. The CDR3 DNA follows: TGTGCCAGCAGCTGGAGACTAGCGGAGTTCACAGATACGCAGTATTTT. Protein: CASSWRLAEFTDTQYF.

The gene calls are TRBV15 and TRBJ1-1; D call uncertain. Per germline, CDR1 LNHNV and CDR2 YYDKDF (reference sequence). V was pared by 3 bases and J by 6 bases, with 11 bases between. The CDR3 is 13 residues long. The chain's CDR3 is CATSRDFGAEAFF. The DNA for the CDR3 is TGTGCCACCAGCAGGGACTTTGGCGCTGAAGCTTTCTTT.

The J gene is TRBJ1-1, the V gene TRBV7-2, with D hard to call. Germline lookup yields CDR1 SGHTA and CDR2 FQGNSA. The V end was cut by 3 bases, the J end by 7 bases, with 12 bases between. The CDR3 is 13 residues long. In DNA form, the CDR3 reads TGTGCCAGCAGCTTCCGGGAAGCTGGTGAAGCTTTCTTT. Translation: CASSFREAGEAFF.

The J gene is TRBJ2-5, the V gene TRBV19; the match to TRBD2 covers 10 bases. From germline, CDR1 is LNHDA and CDR2 SQIVND (reference sequence). The CDR3 consists of 15 residues. Unmatched junction bases numbered 9, after V lost 7 bases and J lost 4 bases. The CDR3 loop reads CASTDSGGLRETQYF. CDR3 DNA sequence: TGTGCCAGTACAGATAGCGGGGGGCTCAGAGAGACCCAGTACTTC.

The rearrangement uses TRBV7-9 and TRBJ1-3, with 7 bases aligning to TRBD1. Per the germline V gene, CDR1 is SEHNR and CDR2 is FQNEAQ (reference sequence). CDR3 length equals 15 residues. V lost 6 bases to trimming and J lost 2 bases; unmatched junction nucleotides: 7. DNA for the CDR3: TGTGCCAGCAGAACCGACAGGGAGGCTGGAAACACCATATATTTT. The encoded protein is CASRTDREAGNTIYF.

This clone has just one count. The gene calls are TRBV18 and TRBJ2-7; 8 bases align to TRBD1. Germline V gives CDR1 KGHSH, CDR2 LQKENI. Germline trimming cut 3 bases from V and 6 bases from J; bases unmatched to any gene: 7. The CDR3 has 14 amino acids. CDR3 region: CASSPRQGMAEQYF. The CDR3 nucleotides are TGTGCCAGCTCACCGAGACAGGGGATGGCCGAGCAGTACTTC.

This chain connects TRBV19 to TRBJ1-1; 9 positions match TRBD1. Germline assignment: CDR1 LNHDA and CDR2 SQIVND (reference sequence). The CDR3 is 14 amino acids. The J segment lost 10 bases and the V segment lost 5 bases, leaving 11 bases of the junction unmatched. CDR3 DNA sequence: TGTGCCAGTAGTTCCACAGGGGGCAGGCCGGGAGCTTTCTTT. Encoded protein: CASSSTGGRPGAFF. The full variable domain, in which reference TRBV19 and TRBJ1-1 provide the parts outside the CDR3, is DGGITQSPKYLFRKEGQNVTLSCEQNLNHDAMYWYRQDPGQGLRLIYYSQIVNDFQKGDIAEGYSVSREKKESFPLTVTSAQKNPTAFYLCASSSTGGRPGAFFGQGTRLTVV.

The chain joins TRBV11-2 to TRBJ2-7; 7 bases align to TRBD2. From germline, CDR1 is SGHAT and CDR2 FQNNGV. The CDR3 spans 15 residues. V shed 4 bases, J shed 1 base, and the junction held 7 bases outside the gene matches. The CDR3 region is CASSSSPGGSYEQYF. Here the CDR3 DNA reads TGTGCCAGCAGCTCTTCCCCGGGAGGTTCCTACGAGCAGTACTTC.

The sample holds one count of this clone. The chain is built from TRBV4-3 and TRBJ2-6; TRBD2 is a possible D gene (5 bases). Trimming pared 3 bases from V and 4 bases from J, leaving 7 bases between. Germline lookup yields CDR1 LGHNA and CDR2 YSLEER. The CDR3 has 14 amino acids. CDR3 residues: CASSHSAGANVLTF. As DNA, the CDR3 is TGCGCCAGCAGCCATAGCGCGGGGGCCAACGTCCTGACTTTC.

The chain recombines TRBV7-2 with TRBJ1-4; D unclear. CDR3 length: 20 residues. Germline assignment: CDR1 SGHTA and CDR2 FQGNSA. Deletions cut 0 bases from V and 0 bases from J, with 20 bases between. The DNA of the CDR3 is TGTGCCAGCAGCTTAGCGGGAAACCGACGGTCACTAGCAACTAATGAAAAACTGTTTTTT. This encodes CASSLAGNRRSLATNEKLFF.

The chain employs TRBV9 and TRBJ2-1; maybe TRBD1 (6 bases). From germline, CDR1 is SGDLS and CDR2 YYNGEE. V lost 0 bases and J lost 0, with 7 bases in between. This CDR3 region has 15 residues. DNA for the CDR3: TGTGCCAGCAGCGTAGAAGGGGGCTCCTACAATGAGCAGTTCTTC. Its translation is CASSVEGGSYNEQFF.

J is TRBJ1-2 and V is TRBV28, with D possibly being TRBD1 (5 bases). CDR1 is MDHEN, CDR2 SYDVKM, per germline. The CDR3 consists of 16 residues. V was pared by 3 bases and J by 1 base, with 15 bases between. The CDR3 sequence: CASSLTGGGINYGYTF. CDR3 DNA: TGTGCCAGCAGTTTGACCGGGGGGGGAATTAACTATGGCTACACCTTC.

The chain uses TRBV7-2 and TRBJ2-7; D not certain. CDR1 and CDR2 from the germline V gene are SGHTA and FQGNSA. The ends were cut back, 5 bases at V and 2 bases at J, with 7 bases in the middle. The CDR3 runs 12 residues. CDR3 region: CASSLVAYEQYF. The DNA of the CDR3 is TGTGCCAGCAGCCTCGTAGCCTACGAGCAGTACTTC.